This T cell receptor beta chain originates from a study of chemoradiotherapy in HPV16-positive cancers. Study results and limitations: During treatment, candidate HPV-specific clones and E7-related motifs expanded in tumor.

Over chemoradiotherapy, repertoires were sampled more than once. The V gene's germline CDR1 is LNHDA and CDR2 SQIVND (reference sequence). The V and J ends lost 5 bases and 0 bases respectively, with 11 bases between them. The CDR3 is 14 residues long. Assay: immunoSEQ multiplex PCR; the TCRdb copy retains only in-frame clones and omits some. The sample has about 8,100 clones; 65% to 80% are singletons. A note on this clone: Its antigen is still unknown.

The rearrangement uses TRBV19 and TRBJ2-7, with D possibly being TRBD1 (5 bases). This clonotype originated in a human donor with HPV-associated anogenital cancer. Sample collection occurred from a patient who underwent chemoradiotherapy. CDR3 sequence: CASSLGESSYEQYF. The CDR3 DNA follows: TGTGCCAGTAGTCTAGGGGAAAGCTCCTACGAGCAGTACTTC.